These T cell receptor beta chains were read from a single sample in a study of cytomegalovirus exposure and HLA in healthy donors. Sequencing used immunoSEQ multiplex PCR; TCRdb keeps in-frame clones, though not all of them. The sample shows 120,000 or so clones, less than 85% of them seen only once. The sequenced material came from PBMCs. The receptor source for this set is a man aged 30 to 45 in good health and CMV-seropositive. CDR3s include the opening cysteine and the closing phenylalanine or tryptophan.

CDR3aa: CASSSGGVAFF
v_gene: TRBV7-9
j_gene: TRBJ1-1

CDR3aa: CASSETSEVGPDTQYF
v_gene: TRBV6-4
j_gene: TRBJ2-3

CDR3aa: CASSIGLTSGVYEQFF
v_gene: TRBV19
j_gene: TRBJ2-1

CDR3aa: CASSLSSPSYEQYF
v_gene: TRBV5-1
j_gene: TRBJ2-7

CDR3aa: CASNLQGYEQYF
v_gene: TRBV2
j_gene: TRBJ2-7

CDR3aa: CASSELQRGNTDTQYF
v_gene: TRBV25-1
j_gene: TRBJ2-3

CDR3aa: CASKGTGWNEQFF
v_gene: TRBV19
j_gene: TRBJ2-1

CDR3aa: CSVTAGGWTDTQYF
v_gene: TRBV29-1
j_gene: TRBJ2-3

CDR3aa: CASSYSRSGNTEAFF
v_gene: TRBV6-5
j_gene: TRBJ1-1

CDR3aa: CASSRNTEAFF
v_gene: TRBV7-2
j_gene: TRBJ1-1

CDR3aa: CASSSLTSGGAFYNEQFF
v_gene: TRBV7-2
j_gene: TRBJ2-1

CDR3aa: CASSGLAGGPDTQYF
v_gene: TRBV7-9
j_gene: TRBJ2-3

CDR3aa: CASSPSGSGQYF
v_gene: TRBV6-1
j_gene: TRBJ2-7

CDR3aa: CASSPRTRLNYGYTF
v_gene: TRBV9
j_gene: TRBJ1-2

CDR3aa: CAWKRLTSPLHF
v_gene: TRBV30
j_gene: TRBJ1-6

CDR3aa: CASRALSGSTDTQYF
v_gene: TRBV6-1
j_gene: TRBJ2-3

CDR3aa: CASSVAGRVVSTDTQYF
v_gene: TRBV9
j_gene: TRBJ2-3

CDR3aa: CSADRANTEAFF
v_gene: TRBV29-1
j_gene: TRBJ1-1

CDR3aa: CASSLTGSEQYF
v_gene: TRBV7-3
j_gene: TRBJ2-7

CDR3aa: CATTNRGNQPQHF
v_gene: TRBV19
j_gene: TRBJ1-5

CDR3aa: CASSFGNTGELFF
v_gene: TRBV5-1
j_gene: TRBJ2-2

CDR3aa: CASSVGGETYGYTF
v_gene: TRBV9
j_gene: TRBJ1-2

CDR3aa: CASSQDQGSGNTIYF
v_gene: TRBV4-3
j_gene: TRBJ1-3

CDR3aa: CASTSIENQPQHF
v_gene: TRBV19
j_gene: TRBJ1-5

CDR3aa: CASSLGTGYEQYF
v_gene: TRBV5-1
j_gene: TRBJ2-7

CDR3aa: CASSLGGGGEQFF
v_gene: TRBV7-2
j_gene: TRBJ2-1

CDR3aa: CAIRRQGTGNTIYF
v_gene: TRBV10-3
j_gene: TRBJ1-3

CDR3aa: CASSHGLAGLINEQFF
v_gene: TRBV4-2
j_gene: TRBJ2-1

CDR3aa: CASSVVPQETQYF
v_gene: TRBV9
j_gene: TRBJ2-5

CDR3aa: CASSITSGAHSNQPQHF
v_gene: TRBV19
j_gene: TRBJ1-5

CDR3aa: CASSQDRDSTDTQYF
v_gene: TRBV4-3
j_gene: TRBJ2-3

CDR3aa: CASRQGPAYEQYF
v_gene: TRBV5-1
j_gene: TRBJ2-7

CDR3aa: CASSVGDSYNEQFF
v_gene: TRBV9
j_gene: TRBJ2-1

CDR3aa: CASSQGRDLAMNTEAFF
v_gene: TRBV14
j_gene: TRBJ1-1

CDR3aa: CASSQEGQGRADTQYF
v_gene: TRBV4-1
j_gene: TRBJ2-3

CDR3aa: CASSTGGQGALETQYF
v_gene: TRBV28
j_gene: TRBJ2-5

CDR3aa: CASSPGTGEAFF
v_gene: TRBV4-1
j_gene: TRBJ1-1

CDR3aa: CASSFSGGSYNEQFF
v_gene: TRBV4-2
j_gene: TRBJ2-1

CDR3aa: CASRPLIEGAVGYTF
v_gene: TRBV6-6
j_gene: TRBJ1-2

CDR3aa: CASSQQGQGHEQYF
v_gene: TRBV4-3
j_gene: TRBJ2-7

CDR3aa: CASSQPSGELFF
v_gene: TRBV14
j_gene: TRBJ2-2

CDR3aa: CASSLGDRHNSPLHF
v_gene: TRBV28
j_gene: TRBJ1-6

CDR3aa: CAGTSGGAAGTDTQYF
v_gene: TRBV19
j_gene: TRBJ2-3

CDR3aa: CASSNIQGAGEKLFF
v_gene: TRBV6-1
j_gene: TRBJ1-4

CDR3aa: CASTQDRDFGQPQHF
v_gene: TRBV4-1
j_gene: TRBJ1-5

CDR3aa: CASSLGQVPGNTIYF
v_gene: TRBV11-2
j_gene: TRBJ1-3

CDR3aa: CASSVGAGLAGGTDTQYF
v_gene: TRBV4-3
j_gene: TRBJ2-3

CDR3aa: CASSQGLAGKDTQYF
v_gene: TRBV4-3
j_gene: TRBJ2-3

CDR3aa: CASSLMRETSEGYTF
v_gene: TRBV7-8
j_gene: TRBJ1-2

CDR3aa: CASSGTLAYEQYF
v_gene: TRBV28
j_gene: TRBJ2-7

CDR3aa: CASSPRDRGSSYEQYF
v_gene: TRBV18
j_gene: NA

CDR3aa: CASSQVGQVDEKLFF
v_gene: TRBV4-2
j_gene: TRBJ1-4